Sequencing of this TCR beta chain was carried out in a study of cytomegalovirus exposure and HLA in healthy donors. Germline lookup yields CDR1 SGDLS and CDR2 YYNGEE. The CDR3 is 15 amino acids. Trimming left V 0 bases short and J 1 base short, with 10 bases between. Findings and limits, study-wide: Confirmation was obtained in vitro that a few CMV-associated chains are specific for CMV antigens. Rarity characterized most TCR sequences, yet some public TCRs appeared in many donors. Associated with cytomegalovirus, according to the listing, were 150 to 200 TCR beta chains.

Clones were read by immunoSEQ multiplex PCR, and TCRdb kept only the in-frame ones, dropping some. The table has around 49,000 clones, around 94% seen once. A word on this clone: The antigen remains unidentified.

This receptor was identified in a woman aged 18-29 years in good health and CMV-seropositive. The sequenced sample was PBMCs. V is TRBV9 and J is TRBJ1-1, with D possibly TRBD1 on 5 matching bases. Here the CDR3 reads CASSVGGGANTEAFF. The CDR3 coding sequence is TGTGCCAGCAGCGTAGGGGGAGGGGCGAACACTGAAGCTTTCTTT.